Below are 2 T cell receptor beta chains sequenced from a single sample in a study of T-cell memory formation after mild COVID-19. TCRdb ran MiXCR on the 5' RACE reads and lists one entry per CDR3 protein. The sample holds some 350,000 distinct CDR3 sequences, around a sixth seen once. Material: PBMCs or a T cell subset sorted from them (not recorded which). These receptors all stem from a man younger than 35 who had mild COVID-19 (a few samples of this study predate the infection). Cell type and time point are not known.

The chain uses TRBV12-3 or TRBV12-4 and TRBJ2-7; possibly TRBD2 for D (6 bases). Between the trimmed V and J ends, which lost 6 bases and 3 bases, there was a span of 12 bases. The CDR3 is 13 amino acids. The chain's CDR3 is CASSPREFYEQYF. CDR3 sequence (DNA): TGTGCCAGCAGCCCTCGGGAGTTCTACGAGCAGTACTTC.

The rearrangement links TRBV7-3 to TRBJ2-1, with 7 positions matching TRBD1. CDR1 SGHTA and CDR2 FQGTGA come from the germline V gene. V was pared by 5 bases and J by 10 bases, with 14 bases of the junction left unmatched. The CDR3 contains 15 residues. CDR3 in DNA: TGTGCCAGCAGCCGGCGACAGGGTGGGAGTGAGGAGCAGTTCTTC. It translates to CASSRRQGGSEEQFF. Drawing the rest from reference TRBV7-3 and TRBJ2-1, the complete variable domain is GAGVSQTPSNKVTEKGKYVELRCDPISGHTALYWYRQSLGQGPEFLIYFQGTGAADDSGLPNDRFFAVRPEGSVSTLKIQRTERGDSAVYLCASSRRQGGSEEQFFGPGTRLTVL.